The subject of this entry is one T cell receptor beta chain. Its specificity is unknown. The junction does not match germline at one end; this may be a read error. This record comes from a study of post-analysis software for immune sequencing data. Study as a whole: Clinical courses comprised relapsing-remitting, secondary progressive and progressive-relapsing multiple sclerosis. Study-wide results and caveats: Under the F measure, samples that were prepared in one batch clustered strongly together. Multiple sclerosis patients had significantly lower normalized Chao1 diversity than controls.

Unique molecular identifiers were carried by the TCR beta cDNA libraries. TCRdb re-called the PCR reads with MiXCR, one entry per CDR3 protein. Of hundreds of thousands of distinct CDR3 sequences in the sample, 40% to 50% were seen once. This receptor was obtained from a girl between 5 and 17 years old with multiple sclerosis. Sequenced: blood.

In nucleotides, the CDR3 is TGCGCCAGCAGCCAAATATCTGGAGCCAACGTCCTGACTTTC. As protein: CASSQISGANVLTF. This chain joins TRBV4-1 and TRBJ2-6; D call uncertain. The germline V gene has CDR1 MGHRA and CDR2 YSYEKL. The CDR3 runs to 14 residues.